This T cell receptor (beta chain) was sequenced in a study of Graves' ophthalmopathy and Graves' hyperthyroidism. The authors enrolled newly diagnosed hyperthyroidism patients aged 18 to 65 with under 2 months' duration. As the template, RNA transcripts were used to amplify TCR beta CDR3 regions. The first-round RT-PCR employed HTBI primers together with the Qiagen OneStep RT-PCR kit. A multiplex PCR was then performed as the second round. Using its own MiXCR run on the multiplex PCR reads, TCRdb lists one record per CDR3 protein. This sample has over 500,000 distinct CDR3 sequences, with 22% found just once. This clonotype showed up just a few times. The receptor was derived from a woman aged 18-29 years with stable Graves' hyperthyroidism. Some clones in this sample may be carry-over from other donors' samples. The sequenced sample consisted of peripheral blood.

CDR3 coding DNA: TGTGCCAGCAGTTTGGTGTCAGGGGGAAGGACTGAAGCTTTCTTT. Translation gives CASSLVSGGRTEAFF. The rearrangement uses TRBV28 and TRBJ1-1; 7 bases map to TRBD1. Unmatched junction bases numbered 9, after V lost 3 bases and J lost 5 bases. Looked up from germline, CDR1 is MDHEN and CDR2 is SYDVKM. The CDR3 consists of 15 residues. Full variable domain (outside the CDR3, taken from reference TRBV28 and TRBJ1-1): DVKVTQSSRYLVKRTGEKVFLECVQDMDHENMFWYRQDPGLGLRLIYFSYDVKMKEKGDIPEGYSVSREKKERFSLILESASTNQTSMYLCASSLVSGGRTEAFFGQGTRLTVV.